A single sample is the source of the 10 T cell receptor beta chains below, sequenced in a study of spatial heterogeneity in lung cancer. Via MiXCR, TCRdb re-called the 5' RACE reads, giving one row per CDR3 protein. The sample includes nearly 95,000 distinct CDR3 sequences, around 19% seen only once; the top ten take 21%. Regarding time point: blood at routine non-recurrence follow-up after resection. The material sequenced was PBMCs, taken at follow-up. Receptors were obtained from a male donor with early-stage non-small cell lung cancer.

This clonotype came up a few times. DNA for the CDR3: TGCGCCAGCAGTGAGTCTCGGGCCAGCGCAAACTCTGGAAACACCATATATTTT. Its protein is CASSESRASANSGNTIYF. This chain links TRBV10-2 with TRBJ1-3; D not resolved. This CDR3 has 18 residues. The V end lost 0 bases, the J end lost 0 bases, and 15 bases lay between the germline ends. In germline, CDR1 is WSHSY, CDR2 SAAADI.

The sample holds a few counts of this clonotype. V and J are TRBV20-1 and TRBJ1-5, with a tentative D call TRBD1 (5 bases). CDR1 is DFQATT, CDR2 SNEGSKA, per germline (reference sequence). The CDR3 is made up of 14 amino acids. V was cut by 7 bases and J by 1 base, with 14 bases left in between. CDR3: CSVVPGTSNQPQHF. The CDR3 region has the DNA TGCAGTGTAGTGCCAGGGACGAGCAATCAGCCCCAGCATTTT.

The V gene is TRBV15, the J gene TRBJ2-1; the D call may be TRBD1 or TRBD2 (7 bases each). This CDR3 is 17 amino acids long. The germline gives CDR1 LNHNV, CDR2 YYDKDF (reference sequence). V lost 0 bases and J lost 5, with 17 bases in between. The CDR3 sequence: CATSREGGRLADNEQFF. CDR3 DNA sequence: TGTGCCACCAGCAGAGAAGGGGGCAGGCTAGCGGACAATGAGCAGTTCTTC.

The genes are TRBV3-1 and TRBJ2-5; weak D call: TRBD2 (5 bases). Trimming cost V 1 base and J 5 bases, with 11 bases left between them. Per the germline V gene, CDR1 is LGHDT and CDR2 is YNNKEL (reference sequence). This CDR3 is built from 14 residues. The CDR3 coding sequence is TGTGCCAGCAGCCAAGTCCCGGGAATGGAGACCCAGTACTTC. Protein: CASSQVPGMETQYF.

The chain has TRBV29-1 and TRBJ2-1, with D possibly matching TRBD1 (7 bases). V lost 3 bases, J lost 2 bases, and 14 bases lay in between. This CDR3 comprises 15 residues. Germline CDR1 reads SQVTM; CDR2 reads ANQGSEA. The CDR3 DNA follows: TGCAGCGTTGACGGGGGCCAGGGGGCCTACAATGAGCAGTTCTTC. It specifies CSVDGGQGAYNEQFF.

This chain uses TRBV5-1 with TRBJ1-2, with TRBD1 matching over 7 bases. Germline CDR1 reads SGHRS; CDR2 reads YFSETQ. V shed 3 bases, J shed 0 bases, and the junction held 5 bases outside the gene matches. This CDR3 contains 15 residues. DNA for the CDR3: TGCGCCAGCAGCTACACAGGGGACGCTAACTATGGCTACACCTTC. The encoded protein is CASSYTGDANYGYTF.

A few counts support this clonotype. The CDR3 protein is CASSFLGLSNTEAFF. The CDR3 DNA follows: TGTGCCAGCAGCTTTTTAGGGCTGAGTAACACTGAAGCTTTCTTT. The rearrangement links TRBV7-2 to TRBJ1-1; the D is unclear. Trimming left V 3 bases short and J 2 bases short, with 13 bases between. The CDR3 extends over 15 amino acids. The germline V gene has CDR1 SGHTA and CDR2 FQGNSA.

V and J are TRBV2 and TRBJ1-5, with TRBD1 as a possible D gene (5 bases). Germline V gene lookup returns CDR1 SNHLY and CDR2 FYNNEI. There are 14 residues in the CDR3. V was trimmed by 9 bases and J by 6 bases, leaving 18 bases between them. The CDR3 coding sequence is TGTGCCAGTACGGGAGAGTCAGGGATTCAGCCCCAGCATTTT. It codes for CASTGESGIQPQHF. Supplemented by reference TRBV2 and TRBJ1-5, the full variable domain reads EPEVTQTPSHQVTQMGQEVILRCVPISNHLYFYWYRQILGQKVEFLVSFYNNEISEKSEIFDDQFSVERPDGSNFTLKIRSTKLEDSAMYFCASTGESGIQPQHFGDGTRLSIL.

Many counts were recorded for this clonotype. The chain has TRBV12-3 or TRBV12-4 and TRBJ2-2; unclear D gene. The V end lost 6 bases, the J end lost 1 base, and 6 bases lay between the germline ends. The CDR3 runs 13 residues. The CDR3 reads CASSLQNTGELFF. CDR3 in DNA: TGTGCCAGCAGCCTACAGAACACCGGGGAGCTGTTTTTT.

The chain has TRBV5-1 and TRBJ1-2, with unresolved D. The V gene's germline CDR1 is SGHRS and CDR2 YFSETQ. The germline V and J ends were trimmed by 0 bases and 0 bases, with 6 bases remaining between them. The CDR3 has 14 residues. CDR3 protein: CASSLEGSNYGYTF. DNA for the CDR3: TGCGCCAGCAGCTTGGAGGGATCTAACTATGGCTACACCTTC.